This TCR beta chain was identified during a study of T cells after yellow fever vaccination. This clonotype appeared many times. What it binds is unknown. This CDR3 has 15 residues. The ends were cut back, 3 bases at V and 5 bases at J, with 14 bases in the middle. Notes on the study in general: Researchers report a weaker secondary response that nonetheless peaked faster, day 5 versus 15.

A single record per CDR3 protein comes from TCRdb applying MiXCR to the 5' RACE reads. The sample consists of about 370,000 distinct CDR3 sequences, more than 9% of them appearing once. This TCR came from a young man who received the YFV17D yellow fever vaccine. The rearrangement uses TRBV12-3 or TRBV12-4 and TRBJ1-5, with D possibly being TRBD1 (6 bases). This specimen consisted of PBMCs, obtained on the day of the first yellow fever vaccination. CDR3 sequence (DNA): TGTGCCAGCAGTTTCGCAGACAGGCTTTATCAGCCCCAGCATTTT. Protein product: CASSFADRLYQPQHF.